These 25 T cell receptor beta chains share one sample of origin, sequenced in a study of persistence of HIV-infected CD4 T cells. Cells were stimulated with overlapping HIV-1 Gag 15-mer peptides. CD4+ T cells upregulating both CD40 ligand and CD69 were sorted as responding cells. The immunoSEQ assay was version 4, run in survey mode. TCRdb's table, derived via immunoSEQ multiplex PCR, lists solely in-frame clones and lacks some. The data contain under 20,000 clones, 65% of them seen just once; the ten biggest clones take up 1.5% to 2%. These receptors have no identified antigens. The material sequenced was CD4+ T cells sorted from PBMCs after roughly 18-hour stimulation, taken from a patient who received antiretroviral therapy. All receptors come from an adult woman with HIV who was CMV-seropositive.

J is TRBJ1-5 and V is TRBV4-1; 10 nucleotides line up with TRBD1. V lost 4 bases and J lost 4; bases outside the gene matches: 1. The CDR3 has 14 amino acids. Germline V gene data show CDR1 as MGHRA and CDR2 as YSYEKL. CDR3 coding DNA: TGCGCCAGCAGCCGACAGGGGGCGAATCAGCCCCAGCATTTT. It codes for CASSRQGANQPQHF.

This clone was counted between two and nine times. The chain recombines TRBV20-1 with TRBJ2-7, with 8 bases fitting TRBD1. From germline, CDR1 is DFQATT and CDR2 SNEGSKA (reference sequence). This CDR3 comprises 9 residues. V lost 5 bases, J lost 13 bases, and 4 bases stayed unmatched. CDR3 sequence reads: CSAPGTGYV. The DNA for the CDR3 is TGCAGTGCTCCCGGGACAGGCTACGTC.

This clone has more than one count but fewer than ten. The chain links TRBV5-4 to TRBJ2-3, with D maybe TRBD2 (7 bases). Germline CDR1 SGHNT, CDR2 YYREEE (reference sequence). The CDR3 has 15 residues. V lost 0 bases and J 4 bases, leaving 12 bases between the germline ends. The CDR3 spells CASSLGGGYADTQYF. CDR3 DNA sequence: TGTGCCAGCAGCTTGGGGGGGGGCTACGCAGATACGCAGTATTTT. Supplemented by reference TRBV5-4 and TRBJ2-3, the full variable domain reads ETGVTQSPTHLIKTRGQQVTLRCSSQSGHNTVSWYQQALGQGPQFIFQYYREEENGRGNFPPRFSGLQFPNYSSELNVNALELDDSALYLCASSLGGGYADTQYFGPGTRLTVL.

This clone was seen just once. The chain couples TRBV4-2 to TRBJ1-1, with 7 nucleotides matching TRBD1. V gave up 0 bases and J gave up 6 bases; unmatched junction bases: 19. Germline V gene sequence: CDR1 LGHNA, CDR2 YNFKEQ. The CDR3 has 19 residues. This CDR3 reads CASSQDPVEGAFFQAEAFF. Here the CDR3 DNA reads TGTGCCAGCAGCCAAGATCCGGTGGAGGGGGCGTTCTTTCAAGCTGAAGCTTTCTTT.

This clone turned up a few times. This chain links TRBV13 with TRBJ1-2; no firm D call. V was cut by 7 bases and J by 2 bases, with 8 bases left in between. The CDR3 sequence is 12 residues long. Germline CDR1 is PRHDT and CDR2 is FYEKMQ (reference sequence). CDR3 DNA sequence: TGTGCCAGCACCCGGGAAAACTATGGCTACACCTTC. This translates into CASTRENYGYTF.

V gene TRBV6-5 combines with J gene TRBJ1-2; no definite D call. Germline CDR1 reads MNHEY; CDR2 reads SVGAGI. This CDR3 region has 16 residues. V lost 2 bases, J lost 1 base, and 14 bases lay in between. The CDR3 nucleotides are TGTGCCAGCAGTTACGTACAGAGCCGTTTTAACTATGGCTACACCTTC. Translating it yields CASSYVQSRFNYGYTF.

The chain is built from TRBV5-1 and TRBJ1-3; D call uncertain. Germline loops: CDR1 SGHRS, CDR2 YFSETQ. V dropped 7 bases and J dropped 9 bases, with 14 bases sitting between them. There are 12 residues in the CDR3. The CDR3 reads CASSEVHGTIYF. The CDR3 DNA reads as TGCGCCAGCTCGGAGGTACATGGCACCATATATTTT.

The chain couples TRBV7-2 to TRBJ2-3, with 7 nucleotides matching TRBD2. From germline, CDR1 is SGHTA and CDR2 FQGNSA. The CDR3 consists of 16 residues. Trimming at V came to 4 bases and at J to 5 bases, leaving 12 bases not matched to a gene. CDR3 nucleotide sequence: TGTGCCAGCAGCTCCTCGACTAGCCCGGGCCAAGATACGCAGTATTTT. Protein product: CASSSSTSPGQDTQYF.

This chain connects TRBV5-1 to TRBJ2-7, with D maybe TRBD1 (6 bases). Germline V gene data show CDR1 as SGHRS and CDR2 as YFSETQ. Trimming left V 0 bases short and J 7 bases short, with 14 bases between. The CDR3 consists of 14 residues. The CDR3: CASSLVDRQGEQYF. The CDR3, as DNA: TGCGCCAGCAGCTTGGTGGACAGACAAGGGGAGCAGTACTTC. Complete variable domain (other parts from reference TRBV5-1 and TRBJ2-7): KAGVTQTPRYLIKTRGQQVTLSCSPISGHRSVSWYQQTPGQGLQFLFEYFSETQRNKGNFPGRFSGRQFSNSRSEMNVSTLELGDSALYLCASSLVDRQGEQYFGPGTRLTVT.

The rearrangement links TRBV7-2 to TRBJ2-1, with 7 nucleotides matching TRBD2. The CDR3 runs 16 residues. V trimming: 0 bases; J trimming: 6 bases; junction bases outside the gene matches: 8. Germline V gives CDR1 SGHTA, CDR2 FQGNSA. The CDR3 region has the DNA TGTGCCAGCAGCTTAGCTAGCCTAGCGGCAGTCAATGAGCAGTTCTTC. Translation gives CASSLASLAAVNEQFF.

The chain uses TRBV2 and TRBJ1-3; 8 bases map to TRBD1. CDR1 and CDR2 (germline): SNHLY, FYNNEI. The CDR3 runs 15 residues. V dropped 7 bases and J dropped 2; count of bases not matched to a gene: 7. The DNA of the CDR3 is TGTGCCAGCAACCTACAGGGGGTGGCTGGAAACACCATATATTTT. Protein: CASNLQGVAGNTIYF.

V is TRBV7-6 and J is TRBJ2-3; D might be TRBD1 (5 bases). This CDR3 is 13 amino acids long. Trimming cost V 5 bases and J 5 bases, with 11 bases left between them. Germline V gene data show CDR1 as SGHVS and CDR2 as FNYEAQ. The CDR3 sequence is CASSLGVEDTQYF. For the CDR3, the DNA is TGTGCCAGCAGCCTAGGGGTGGAAGATACGCAGTATTTT.

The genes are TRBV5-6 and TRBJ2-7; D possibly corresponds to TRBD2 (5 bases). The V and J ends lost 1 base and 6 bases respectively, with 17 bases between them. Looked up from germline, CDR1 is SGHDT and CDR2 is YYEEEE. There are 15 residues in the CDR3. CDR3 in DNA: TGTGCCAGCAGCTTGAGAGGGCCCCCCATCCGCGAGCAGTACTTC. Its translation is CASSLRGPPIREQYF. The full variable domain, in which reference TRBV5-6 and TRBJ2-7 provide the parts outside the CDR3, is DAGVTQSPTHLIKTRGQQVTLRCSPKSGHDTVSWYQQALGQGPQFIFQYYEEEERQRGNFPDRFSGHQFPNYSSELNVNALLLGDSALYLCASSLRGPPIREQYFGPGTRLTVT.

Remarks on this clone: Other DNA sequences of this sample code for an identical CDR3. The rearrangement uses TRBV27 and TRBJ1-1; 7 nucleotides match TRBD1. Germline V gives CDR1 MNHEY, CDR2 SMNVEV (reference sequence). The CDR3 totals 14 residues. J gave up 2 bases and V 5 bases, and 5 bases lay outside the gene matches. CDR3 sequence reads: CASSPGTVNTEAFF. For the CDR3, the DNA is TGTGCCAGCAGTCCGGGGACAGTAAACACTGAAGCTTTCTTT.

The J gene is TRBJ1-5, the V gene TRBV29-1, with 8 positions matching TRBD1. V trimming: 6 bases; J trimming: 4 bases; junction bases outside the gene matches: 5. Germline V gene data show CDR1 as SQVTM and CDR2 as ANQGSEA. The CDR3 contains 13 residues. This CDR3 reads CSVGQGVNQPQHF. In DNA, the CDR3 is TGCAGCGTAGGACAGGGCGTAAATCAGCCCCAGCATTTT. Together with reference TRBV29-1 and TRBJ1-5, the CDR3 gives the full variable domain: SAVISQKPSRDICQRGTSLTIQCQVDSQVTMMFWYRQQPGQSLTLIATANQGSEATYESGFVIDKFPISRPNLTFSTLTVSNMSPEDSSIYLCSVGQGVNQPQHFGDGTRLSIL.

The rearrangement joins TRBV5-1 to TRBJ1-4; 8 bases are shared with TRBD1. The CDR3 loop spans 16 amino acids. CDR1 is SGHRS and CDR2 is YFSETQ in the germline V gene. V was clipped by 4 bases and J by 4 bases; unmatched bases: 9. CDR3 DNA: TGCGCCAGCAGCCTACTCGGGACAGGAAATAATGAAAAACTGTTTTTT. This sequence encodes CASSLLGTGNNEKLFF.

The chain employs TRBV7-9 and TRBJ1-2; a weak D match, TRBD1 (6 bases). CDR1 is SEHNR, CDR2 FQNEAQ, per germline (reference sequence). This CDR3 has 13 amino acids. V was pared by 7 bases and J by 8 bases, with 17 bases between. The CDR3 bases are TGTGCCAGCACCATTAGAGGGGGACGGGGCTACACCTTC. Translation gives CASTIRGGRGYTF.

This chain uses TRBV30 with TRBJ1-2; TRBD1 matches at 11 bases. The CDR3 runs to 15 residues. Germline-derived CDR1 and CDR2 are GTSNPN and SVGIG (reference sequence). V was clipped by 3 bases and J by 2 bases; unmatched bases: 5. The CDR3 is CAWSGGDRGNYGYTF. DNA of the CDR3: TGTGCCTGGAGCGGAGGGGACAGGGGGAACTATGGCTACACCTTC. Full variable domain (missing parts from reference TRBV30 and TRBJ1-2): SQTIHQWPATLVQPVGSPLSLECTVEGTSNPNLYWYRQAAGRGLQLLFYSVGIGQISSEVPQNLSASRPQDRQFILSSKKLLLSDSGFYLCAWSGGDRGNYGYTFGSGTRLTVV.

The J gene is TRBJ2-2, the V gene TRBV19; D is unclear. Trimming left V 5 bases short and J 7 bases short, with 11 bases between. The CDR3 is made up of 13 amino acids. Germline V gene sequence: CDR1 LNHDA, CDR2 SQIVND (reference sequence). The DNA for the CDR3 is TGTGCCAGTAGTCTCCTGATGAGCGGGGAGCTGTTTTTT. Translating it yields CASSLLMSGELFF. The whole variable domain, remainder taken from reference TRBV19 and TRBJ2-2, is DGGITQSPKYLFRKEGQNVTLSCEQNLNHDAMYWYRQDPGQGLRLIYYSQIVNDFQKGDIAEGYSVSREKKESFPLTVTSAQKNPTAFYLCASSLLMSGELFFGEGSRLTVL.

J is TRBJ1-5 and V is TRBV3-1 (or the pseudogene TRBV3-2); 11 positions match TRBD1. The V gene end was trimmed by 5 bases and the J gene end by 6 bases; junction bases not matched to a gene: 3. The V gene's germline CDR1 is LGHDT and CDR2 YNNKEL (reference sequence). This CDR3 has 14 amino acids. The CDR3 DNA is TGTGCCAGCAGCAAGGGGACAGGGGGTCAGCCCCAGCATTTT. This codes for CASSKGTGGQPQHF.

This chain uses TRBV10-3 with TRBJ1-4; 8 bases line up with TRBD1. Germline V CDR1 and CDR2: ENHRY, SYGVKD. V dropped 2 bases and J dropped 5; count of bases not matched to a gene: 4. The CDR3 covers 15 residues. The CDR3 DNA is TGTGCCATCAGTGAGAGGGACAGGAAAAATGAAAAACTGTTTTTT. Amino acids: CAISERDRKNEKLFF.

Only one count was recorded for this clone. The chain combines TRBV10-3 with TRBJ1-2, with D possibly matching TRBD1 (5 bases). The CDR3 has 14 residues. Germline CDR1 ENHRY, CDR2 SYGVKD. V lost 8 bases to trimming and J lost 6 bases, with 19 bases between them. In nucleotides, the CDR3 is TGTGCCATCCAGAGCAGTGCCCAGGGTCATGGCTACACCTTC. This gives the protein CAIQSSAQGHGYTF.

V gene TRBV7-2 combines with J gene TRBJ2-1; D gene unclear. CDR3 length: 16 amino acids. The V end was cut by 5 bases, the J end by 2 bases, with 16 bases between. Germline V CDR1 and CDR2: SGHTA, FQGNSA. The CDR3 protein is CASSLAVGVAYNEQFF. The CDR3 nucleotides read TGTGCCAGCAGCCTGGCGGTCGGAGTCGCCTACAATGAGCAGTTCTTC. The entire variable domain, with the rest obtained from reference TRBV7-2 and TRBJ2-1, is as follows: GAGVSQSPSNKVTEKGKDVELRCDPISGHTALYWYRQSLGQGLEFLIYFQGNSAPDKSGLPSDRFSAERTGGSVSTLTIQRTQQEDSAVYLCASSLAVGVAYNEQFFGPGTRLTVL.

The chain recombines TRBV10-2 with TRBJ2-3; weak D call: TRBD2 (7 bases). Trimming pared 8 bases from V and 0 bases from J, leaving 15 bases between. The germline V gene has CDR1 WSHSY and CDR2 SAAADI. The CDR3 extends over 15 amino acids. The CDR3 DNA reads TGCGCCAGCGGGGGGGCTAACCCTAGCACAGATACGCAGTATTTT. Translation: CASGGANPSTDTQYF.

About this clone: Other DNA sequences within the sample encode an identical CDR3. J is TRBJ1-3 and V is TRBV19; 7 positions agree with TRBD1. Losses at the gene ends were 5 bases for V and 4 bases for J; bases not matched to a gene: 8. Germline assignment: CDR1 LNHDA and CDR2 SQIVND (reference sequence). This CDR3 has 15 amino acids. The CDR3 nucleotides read TGTGCCAGTAGTTCACTGACAGGGCTCGGAAACACCATATATTTT. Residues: CASSSLTGLGNTIYF.